Listed here are 17 T cell receptor beta chains from one sample, sequenced in a study of cytomegalovirus exposure and HLA in healthy donors (dated by TCRdb to 2017 to 2019). Library construction relied on the immunoSEQ multiplex PCR assay. For the multiplex PCR, a mixture combining 60 forward primers for TCR Vbeta segments and 13 reverse primers for TCR Jbeta segments was used. In TCRdb, the immuneACCESS table is reduced to in-frame sequences with V and J assigned. These tables do not hold every clone; where another copy was compared, an unresolved V gene accounts for under half, and the others remain unexplained. For this sample the table gives approximately 280,000 clones, of which 86% were detected only once. About 4% of the sample is taken by the ten largest. The specimen sequenced was PBMCs. These receptors were obtained from a man between 40 and 49 years old in good health and CMV-seropositive.

CDR3 sequence (DNA): TGCGCCAGCAGCCAAGATGGCACTAGCGGGACCGGGGAGCTGTTTTTT. Its protein is CASSQDGTSGTGELFF. The chain uses TRBV4-3 and TRBJ2-2, with 9 positions matching TRBD2. This CDR3 has 16 amino acids. Germline-derived CDR1 and CDR2 are LGHNA and YSLEER. Trimming removed 0 bases from V and 5 bases from J; junction bases left unmatched: 4.

CDR3 bases: TGTGCCAGCAGCTCAGGGGTCGCAACTAATGAAAAACTGTTTTTT. Protein sequence: CASSSGVATNEKLFF. The chain has TRBV7-6 and TRBJ1-4; weak D call: TRBD1 (6 bases). The V gene lost 4 bases and the J gene lost 0 bases, with 9 bases spanning the gap. Germline V CDR1 and CDR2: SGHVS, FNYEAQ. The CDR3 totals 15 residues. Full variable domain (remainder filled in from reference TRBV7-6 and TRBJ1-4): GAGVSQSPRYKVTKRGQDVALRCDPISGHVSLYWYRQALGQGPEFLTYFNYEAQQDKSGLPNDRFSAERPEGSISTLTIQRTEQRDSAMYRCASSSGVATNEKLFFGSGTQLSVL.

The DNA of the CDR3 is TGTGCCAGCAGCACCATCGGTGGGAGGGACTACAATGAGCAGTTCTTC. Translating gives CASSTIGGRDYNEQFF. The chain couples TRBV7-9 to TRBJ2-1; 7 nucleotides match TRBD2. Germline V CDR1 and CDR2: SEHNR, FQNEAQ (reference sequence). The junction had 10 bases not matched to a gene; V was cut back by 5 bases and J by 3 bases. The CDR3 is made up of 16 amino acids.

V usage is TRBV6-1 and J usage is TRBJ1-4, with a weak D call TRBD1 (5 bases). The CDR3 is 14 residues long. V lost 7 bases, J lost 8 bases, and 17 bases lay in between. Germline loops: CDR1 MNHNS, CDR2 SASEGT. The CDR3 region has the DNA TGTGCCAGCACCTCCGGGGGGACCGCAGAAAAACTGTTTTTT. Protein product: CASTSGGTAEKLFF.

The V call is TRBV15, the J call TRBJ1-4, with D unresolved. CDR3 length equals 14 residues. Per germline, CDR1 LNHNV and CDR2 YYDKDF (reference sequence). Trimming removed 5 bases at V and 8 bases at J, with 15 bases between. The CDR3 sequence: CATSWGLTGEKLFF. CDR3 sequence (DNA): TGTGCCACCAGCTGGGGTCTCACGGGGGAAAAACTGTTTTTT.

The chain employs TRBV6-4 and TRBJ2-3; 15 bases are a match to TRBD2. The CDR3 runs to 18 residues. V lost 6 bases and J lost 0; bases outside the gene matches: 7. Germline V gives CDR1 MRHNA, CDR2 SNTAGT. The CDR3 spells CASRKGGLAGGSTDTQYF. The CDR3, as DNA: TGTGCCAGCAGGAAGGGAGGACTAGCGGGAGGGAGCACAGATACGCAGTATTTT.

CDR3 sequence: CASSEGNTGELFF. DNA for the CDR3: TGTGCCAGCAGCGAGGGGAACACCGGGGAGCTGTTTTTT. The V and J genes are TRBV27 and TRBJ2-2, with D tentatively TRBD2 (5 bases). V was clipped by 6 bases and J by 1 base, with 6 bases between them. The CDR3 totals 13 residues. Germline V lookup: CDR1 MNHEY, CDR2 SMNVEV (reference sequence).

CDR3: CASSLPTGGEYTGELFF. CDR3 DNA sequence: TGTGCCAGCAGCTTACCGACAGGGGGCGAGTACACCGGGGAGCTGTTTTTT. The chain has TRBV7-8 and TRBJ2-2, with TRBD1 matching over 10 bases. The CDR3 loop spans 17 amino acids. The germline V gene encodes CDR1 SGHVS and CDR2 FQNEAQ. The V and J ends lost 2 bases and 3 bases, in that order; junction bases with no gene match: 6.

On this clone itself: A junction end diverges from the germline sequence, so it may reflect a read error. The rearrangement links TRBV7-9 to TRBJ2-7; TRBD1 matches at 9 bases. The V gene's germline CDR1 is SEHNR and CDR2 FQNEAQ (reference sequence). CDR3 size: 18 residues. The CDR3 DNA is TGTTCCAGCAGCCCGACAGGGGGTTCGGTTCTGAGCTCCTACGAGCAGTACTTC. Residues: CSSSPTGGSVLSSYEQYF.

The chain links TRBV7-8 to TRBJ2-1; a weak D match, TRBD2 (7 bases). The V gene's germline CDR1 is SGHVS and CDR2 FQNEAQ. V gave up 6 bases and J gave up 2 bases, with 11 bases separating them. This CDR3 contains 14 residues. CDR3 bases: TGTGCCAGCAGATCGGGGGGCGCCTACAATGAGCAGTTCTTC. Translated: CASRSGGAYNEQFF.

J is TRBJ2-1 and V is TRBV19, with 15 bases matching TRBD2. V shed 4 bases, J shed 6 bases, and the junction held 4 bases outside the gene matches. The CDR3 covers 16 residues. From germline, CDR1 is LNHDA and CDR2 SQIVND (reference sequence). The CDR3 reads CASSTPGLAGGNEQFF. CDR3 in DNA: TGTGCCAGTAGTACGCCGGGACTAGCGGGGGGCAATGAGCAGTTCTTC.

The chain joins TRBV7-3 to TRBJ2-2, with D possibly being TRBD2 (5 bases). The CDR3 is 16 amino acids. Germline CDR1 reads SGHTA; CDR2 reads FQGTGA. Trimming pared 4 bases from V and 6 bases from J, leaving 18 bases between. CDR3 sequence: CASSSVARALSGELFF. Written as DNA, the CDR3 is TGTGCCAGCAGCTCGGTAGCGCGAGCGCTTTCCGGGGAGCTGTTTTTT.

The V call is TRBV5-1, the J call TRBJ2-1; 7 bases agree with TRBD2. The CDR3 is 11 amino acids. V lost 3 bases to trimming and J lost 14 bases; unmatched junction nucleotides: 5. In germline, CDR1 is SGHRS, CDR2 YFSETQ. The DNA for the CDR3 is TGCGCCAGCAGCTCCGGGACTACAGAGTTCTTC. Encoded protein: CASSSGTTEFF.

The chain recombines TRBV27 with TRBJ1-2; 9 positions agree with TRBD1. The CDR3 covers 17 residues. J gave up 1 base and V 4 bases, and 10 bases lay outside the gene matches. From germline, CDR1 is MNHEY and CDR2 SMNVEV (reference sequence). CDR3 in amino acids: CASSYGTGTRSNYGYTF. CDR3 nucleotide sequence: TGTGCCAGCAGTTATGGGACAGGGACTAGAAGTAACTATGGCTACACCTTC.

The rearrangement links TRBV7-9 to TRBJ2-7; 13 positions match TRBD2. This CDR3 comprises 15 residues. CDR1 and CDR2 from the germline V gene are SEHNR and FQNEAQ (reference sequence). V lost 5 bases and J lost 6; bases outside the gene matches: 7. The CDR3 region is CASSPTSGRFSEQYF. Written as DNA, the CDR3 is TGTGCCAGCAGCCCGACTAGCGGGAGGTTCTCCGAGCAGTACTTC.

The chain is built from TRBV6-5 and TRBJ2-3; 9 positions match TRBD2. Germline values: CDR1 MNHEY, CDR2 SVGAGI. The length of the CDR3 is 15 residues. Trimming took 6 bases from V and 0 from J; bases not matched to a gene: 4. The DNA for the CDR3 is TGTGCCAGCAGCCAGAGCGGGAGGAGCACAGATACGCAGTATTTT. Protein product: CASSQSGRSTDTQYF.

This chain joins TRBV25-1 and TRBJ2-5, with D possibly matching TRBD2 (6 bases). Germline lookup yields CDR1 MGHDK and CDR2 SYGVNS. Trimming removed 2 bases from V and 1 base from J, with 14 bases in between. The CDR3 extends over 16 amino acids. The CDR3 DNA reads as TGTGCCAGCAGTGAAGTCGGGGGAACCGCCCAAGAGACCCAGTACTTC. This encodes CASSEVGGTAQETQYF.